This T cell receptor beta chain is from a study of cytomegalovirus exposure and HLA in healthy donors. V dropped 0 bases and J dropped 2 bases, with 11 bases sitting between them. Per germline, CDR1 MNHEY and CDR2 SVGAGI. The CDR3 totals 15 residues. PCR was performed using 60 Vbeta and 13 Jbeta primers. TCRdb keeps only in-frame clones here, not all; method: immunoSEQ multiplex PCR. Recorded for this sample: some 150,000 clones. The donors, nominally healthy at sampling, likely had unrecorded immune exposures. The sequence was collected from a man aged 35 to 55 in good health and CMV-seronegative. The rearrangement uses TRBV6-5 and TRBJ2-7; D might be TRBD2 (7 bases). Sequenced sample: PBMCs. DNA of the CDR3: TGTGCCAGCAGTTACTCGGGGGGGGGCCCCTACGAGCAGTACTTC. Amino acids: CASSYSGGGPYEQYF.